One sample yielded the 29 T cell receptor beta chains listed below, sequenced in a study of neurological immune-mediated disorders. Noted time point: longitudinal time-point 2. TCRdb reprocessed the 5' RACE reads with MiXCR, giving one entry per CDR3 protein. The table records approximately 80,000 distinct CDR3 sequences, 5% to 6.5% of them present only once. Sequenced material: PBMCs. The receptor set was obtained from a woman aged 60-75 years with multiple sclerosis.

The chain employs TRBV19 and TRBJ1-1; D call uncertain. The CDR3 spans 13 residues. The germline V and J ends were trimmed by 10 bases and 10 bases, with 22 bases remaining between them. Germline V gives CDR1 LNHDA, CDR2 SQIVND (reference sequence). CDR3 sequence (DNA): TGTGCCACCCAACCGACATCGCGGATGGGAGCTTTCTTT. This gives the protein CATQPTSRMGAFF.

This clonotype was observed many times. The rearrangement links TRBV3-1 to TRBJ2-7; possibly TRBD1 for D (6 bases). CDR3 length: 14 amino acids. Trimming cost V 1 base and J 5 bases, with 12 bases left between them. The germline CDR1 and CDR2 sequences are LGHDT and YNNKEL (reference sequence). CDR3 in DNA: TGTGCCAGCAGCCAAGTTGGCAGGGGCAACGAGCAGTACTTC. Its protein is CASSQVGRGNEQYF.

Worth noting for this clonotype: A much larger clone is a single base away; this may be a read error. V is TRBV5-1 and J is TRBJ2-3; no firm D call. The CDR3 covers 13 residues. The ends were cut back, 9 bases at V and 1 base at J, with 12 bases in the middle. The germline gives CDR1 SGHRS, CDR2 YFSETQ. CDR3 DNA: TGCGCCAACAGTCGCCAGGGCACAGATACGCAGTATTTT. It encodes CANSRQGTDTQYF.

This chain uses TRBV20-1 with TRBJ1-6; D unresolved. Germline V lookup: CDR1 DFQATT, CDR2 SNEGSKA (reference sequence). CDR3 length equals 14 residues. Trimming took off 0 bases at V and 5 bases at J, with 8 bases between the two ends. In DNA, the CDR3 is TGCAGTGCTAGAGAGGGAACCAATAATTCACCCCTCCACTTT. It codes for CSAREGTNNSPLHF.

This clonotype was seen at least ten times. This chain connects TRBV7-8 to TRBJ1-2, with 9 bases lining up with TRBD1. V gave up 4 bases and J gave up 1 base; unmatched junction bases: 4. The CDR3 contains 15 residues. Germline CDR1 reads SGHVS; CDR2 reads FQNEAQ. This CDR3 is CASSSGQGINYGYTF. DNA of the CDR3: TGTGCCAGCAGCTCCGGACAGGGGATTAACTATGGCTACACCTTC.

Many counts were recorded for this clonotype. The chain is built from TRBV11-2 and TRBJ1-1; D is perhaps TRBD1 (5 bases). V was trimmed by 5 bases and J by 6 bases, leaving 19 bases between them. The CDR3 is 15 amino acids. Germline CDR1 is SGHAT and CDR2 is FQNNGV. CDR3 in amino acids: CASSVAGLTGAEAFF. In DNA, the CDR3 is TGTGCCAGCAGCGTAGCTGGTCTAACGGGGGCTGAAGCTTTCTTT.

This clonotype was detected ten times or more. The chain uses TRBV5-1 and TRBJ2-5, with a tentative D call TRBD2 (6 bases). Looked up from germline, CDR1 is SGHRS and CDR2 is YFSETQ. The CDR3 length is 13 residues. Trimming pared 5 bases from V and 2 bases from J, leaving 10 bases between. The DNA of the CDR3 is TGCGCCAGCAGACTCGGGAGACAAGAGACCCAGTACTTC. Translation: CASRLGRQETQYF.

The sample holds many counts of this clonotype. This chain uses TRBV10-3 with TRBJ1-6; TRBD1 matches 10 bases. This CDR3 contains 14 residues. CDR1 and CDR2 (germline): ENHRY, SYGVKD. With V trimmed by 8 bases and J by 10 bases, 8 bases remained unmatched. The CDR3 spells CAIQKTGGRSPLHF. CDR3 bases: TGTGCCATCCAAAAGACAGGGGGCCGGTCACCCCTCCACTTT.

At least ten counts were recorded for this clonotype. The chain is built from TRBV6-5 and TRBJ1-2, with TRBD1 identical over 7 bases. CDR3 size: 14 residues. CDR1 and CDR2 from the germline V gene are MNHEY and SVGAGI. The junction had 6 bases not matched to a gene; V was cut back by 7 bases and J by 1 base. The CDR3 reads CASTDRADNYGYTF. As DNA, the CDR3 is TGTGCCAGCACCGACAGGGCCGATAACTATGGCTACACCTTC.

This clonotype showed up many times. The chain recombines TRBV7-9 with TRBJ1-2, with TRBD1 matching over 8 bases. In germline, CDR1 is SEHNR, CDR2 FQNEAQ (reference sequence). The V gene end was trimmed by 5 bases and the J gene end by 8 bases; junction bases not matched to a gene: 16. CDR3 length: 16 residues. Written as DNA, the CDR3 is TGTGCCAGCAGCCTACCGAGCCAGGGGGCGAGGTTCGGCTACACCTTC. This sequence encodes CASSLPSQGARFGYTF.

This clonotype was counted ten times or more. The chain uses TRBV6-2 or TRBV6-3 and TRBJ2-2; D gene ambiguous. CDR3 length equals 15 residues. Germline CDR1 MNHEY, CDR2 SVGEGT. The V end lost 2 bases, the J end lost 0 bases, and 7 bases lay between the germline ends. The chain's CDR3 is CASSYDPTNTGELFF. The CDR3 nucleotides are TGTGCCAGCAGTTACGACCCAACGAACACCGGGGAGCTGTTTTTT.

This clonotype was recorded many times. The chain recombines TRBV7-2 with TRBJ2-5, with 7 bases that match TRBD2. V lost 5 bases and J lost 0; bases outside the gene matches: 6. Germline-derived CDR1 and CDR2 are SGHTA and FQGNSA. There are 15 residues in the CDR3. The CDR3 sequence is CASSPASGNQETQYF. CDR3 DNA sequence: TGTGCCAGCAGCCCGGCTAGCGGAAACCAAGAGACCCAGTACTTC.

The chain combines TRBV12-1 with TRBJ2-3; the D call TRBD2 from the table was never checked on the DNA. TRBV12-1 is labeled a pseudogene. This CDR3 region has 17 residues. The DNA for the CDR3 is TGTGCCAGCCCATTGGGACAGACTAGCGGGGTGCCAGATACGCAGTATTTT. Its protein product is CASPLGQTSGVPDTQYF.

This clonotype came up many times. The V and J genes are TRBV20-1 and TRBJ2-5; TRBD1 matches at 7 bases. Germline lookup yields CDR1 DFQATT and CDR2 SNEGSKA (reference sequence). CDR3 length: 14 residues. Unmatched junction bases numbered 4, after V lost 2 bases and J lost 1 base. The CDR3 DNA follows: TGCAGTGCTAGAACCGGACAGGCCCAAGAGACCCAGTACTTC. As protein: CSARTGQAQETQYF.

The chain couples TRBV29-1 to TRBJ1-3; D is possibly TRBD1 (5 bases). The CDR3 loop spans 15 amino acids. Per the germline V gene, CDR1 is SQVTM and CDR2 is ANQGSEA. Between the trimmed V and J ends, which lost 4 bases and 2 bases, there was a span of 15 bases. This CDR3 is CSVVIPRTTGNTIYF. In DNA form, the CDR3 reads TGCAGCGTTGTAATTCCACGGACAACTGGAAACACCATATATTTT.

This clonotype was counted at least ten times. The V gene is TRBV5-1, the J gene TRBJ2-3; TRBD1 matches at 7 bases. The CDR3 sequence is 15 residues long. The trim removed 4 bases at V and 3 bases at J, leaving 8 bases unmatched. Germline V gene data show CDR1 as SGHRS and CDR2 as YFSETQ. CDR3: CASSRTGTETDTQYF. DNA of the CDR3: TGCGCCAGCAGCCGAACCGGGACAGAAACAGATACGCAGTATTTT.

This clonotype was seen at least ten times. The gene calls are TRBV10-3 and TRBJ1-6; unclear D gene. The V gene lost 3 bases and the J gene lost 10 bases, with 4 bases spanning the gap. CDR1 and CDR2 from the germline V gene are ENHRY and SYGVKD. This CDR3 comprises 11 residues. CDR3 sequence reads: CAISEPSPLHF. CDR3 nucleotides: TGTGCCATCAGTGAACCGTCACCCCTCCACTTT.

The table lists this clonotype with many counts. This rearrangement joins TRBV11-2 to TRBJ1-1; 7 bases line up with TRBD1. V was pared by 4 bases and J by 3 bases, with 5 bases of the junction left unmatched. Germline loops: CDR1 SGHAT, CDR2 FQNNGV. This CDR3 contains 14 residues. The CDR3 loop is CASSSRDRHTEAFF. CDR3 nucleotides: TGTGCCAGCAGCTCCAGGGACAGACACACTGAAGCTTTCTTT.

In its sample, this clonotype was seen many times. This sequence joins TRBV5-1 and TRBJ1-1; TRBD1 aligns across 8 bases. With V trimmed by 6 bases and J by 4 bases, 8 bases remained unmatched. The CDR3 runs to 14 residues. CDR1 SGHRS and CDR2 YFSETQ come from the germline V gene. As DNA, the CDR3 is TGCGCCAGCAACTTAATTGACAGGGGCACTGAAGCTTTCTTT. Protein product: CASNLIDRGTEAFF.

This clonotype was seen repeatedly, ten times or more. The chain recombines TRBV5-1 with TRBJ2-3, with no clear D. Trimming removed 0 bases at V and 3 bases at J, with 11 bases between. This CDR3 is 15 amino acids long. CDR1 is SGHRS, CDR2 YFSETQ, per germline. CDR3 loop: CASSLAGVQTDTQYF. CDR3 nucleotide sequence: TGCGCCAGCAGCTTGGCTGGCGTCCAAACAGATACGCAGTATTTT.

This clonotype was counted a few times. The rearrangement joins TRBV6-5 to TRBJ2-3; D is possibly TRBD1 (8 bases). The germline V gene encodes CDR1 MNHEY and CDR2 SVGAGI. Trimming took off 11 bases at V and 2 bases at J, with 20 bases between the two ends. The CDR3 has 15 amino acids. The CDR3: CAASGNRGITDTQYF. The CDR3 nucleotides are TGTGCCGCGAGCGGGAACAGGGGGATCACAGATACGCAGTATTTT.

Regarding this clonotype: This may be a read error: a much more frequent sequence differs by one nucleotide. The CDR3 sequence is CDSSLTGTSYGYTF. CDR3 DNA: TGCGACAGCAGCTTGACCGGGACCTCCTATGGCTACACCTTC. The rearrangement links TRBV5-1 to TRBJ1-2, with a possible D match to TRBD1 (5 bases). The CDR3 is made up of 14 amino acids. Germline CDR1 SGHRS, CDR2 YFSETQ.

This clonotype was recorded at least ten times. The chain combines TRBV5-1 with TRBJ2-6; D possibly matches TRBD1 or TRBD2 (5 bases each). The V end was cut by 0 bases, the J end by 4 bases, with 11 bases between. The CDR3 length is 16 residues. Germline V gives CDR1 SGHRS, CDR2 YFSETQ. CDR3 sequence (DNA): TGCGCCAGCAGCTTGGTTGGGGGAGTCGGGGCCAACGTCCTGACTTTC. Encoded protein: CASSLVGGVGANVLTF.

This clonotype was observed at least ten times. CDR3 coding DNA: TGTGCCAGCAGCGGGACAGACTCCTACGAGCAGTACTTC. It codes for CASSGTDSYEQYF. The chain is built from TRBV5-6 and TRBJ2-7; 7 nucleotides match TRBD1. The CDR3 runs 13 residues. The germline CDR1 and CDR2 sequences are SGHDT and YYEEEE. V lost 4 bases and J lost 0; bases outside the gene matches: 1.

This clonotype was seen many times. V usage is TRBV20-1 and J usage is TRBJ1-2; D is undetermined. With 5 bases removed from V and 4 bases from J, the gap between germline ends came to 14 bases. In germline, CDR1 is DFQATT, CDR2 SNEGSKA (reference sequence). This CDR3 region has 13 residues. The CDR3 coding sequence is TGCAGTGCTCGCGACCTTTCTTTCTATGGCTACACCTTC. The encoded protein is CSARDLSFYGYTF.

There are many counts of this clonotype. V gene TRBV6-5 combines with J gene TRBJ1-5; D unclear. The V gene lost 0 bases and the J gene lost 3 bases, with 9 bases spanning the gap. The CDR3 loop spans 15 amino acids. Germline CDR1 reads MNHEY; CDR2 reads SVGAGI. CDR3: CASSYSSTDNQPQHF. DNA of the CDR3: TGTGCCAGCAGTTACTCGAGTACAGACAATCAGCCCCAGCATTTT.

This clonotype occurred many times. The chain is built from TRBV12-3 or TRBV12-4 and TRBJ2-7; D is perhaps TRBD1 (6 bases). The CDR3 contains 14 residues. V was cut by 1 base and J by 3 bases, with 10 bases left in between. CDR3 bases: TGTGCCAGCAGTTTAGGGGACATCAACTACGAGCAGTACTTC. Amino acids: CASSLGDINYEQYF.

This clonotype was counted at least ten times. The CDR3 bases are TGCGCCAGCAGCCAACCGGGACGACGGGGGGCAGATACGCAGTATTTT. It codes for CASSQPGRRGADTQYF. The rearrangement uses TRBV4-1 and TRBJ2-3; 7 bases line up with TRBD2. The CDR3 spans 16 residues. Per the germline V gene, CDR1 is MGHRA and CDR2 is YSYEKL. V was clipped by 2 bases and J by 4 bases; unmatched bases: 9.

This clonotype was recorded at least ten times. The rearrangement links TRBV5-1 to TRBJ2-1; D not certain. Trimming left V 0 bases short and J 7 bases short, with 11 bases between. Germline lookup yields CDR1 SGHRS and CDR2 YFSETQ. This CDR3 contains 14 residues. In nucleotides, the CDR3 is TGCGCCAGCAGCTTGGTCCCCGGTCAAAATGAGCAGTTCTTC. Its translation: CASSLVPGQNEQFF.